What follows are 26 T cell receptor beta chains derived from one specimen sequenced in a study of early T cells in non-severe SARS-CoV-2 infection. TCRdb reanalysed the 5' RACE reads using MiXCR and keeps one entry per CDR3 protein. The sample comprises tens of thousands of distinct CDR3 sequences, less than 8% of which are singletons, and around 8% rests with the top ten. The source material was whole blood. Every receptor here comes from an adult who was a healthcare worker with PCR-confirmed SARS-CoV-2 infection or an uninfected control (not recorded which).

This clonotype was seen at least ten times. The chain links TRBV14 to TRBJ1-1; TRBD1 might be the D (5 bases). Trimming cost V 0 bases and J 0 bases, with 14 bases left between them. This CDR3 has 17 amino acids. The germline CDR1 and CDR2 sequences are SGHDN and FVKESK. The CDR3, as DNA: TGTGCCAGCAGCCAAGAACGATACGGGACTGTGAACACTGAAGCTTTCTTT. Amino acids: CASSQERYGTVNTEAFF.

This clonotype occurred many times. CDR3 in amino acids: CASSLQGPYEQYF. CDR3 in DNA: TGTGCCAGCAGTTTACAGGGTCCCTACGAGCAGTACTTC. This rearrangement joins TRBV27 to TRBJ2-7; the D gene is possibly TRBD1 (5 bases). Deletions cut 2 bases from V and 2 bases from J, with 7 bases between. Germline CDR1 and CDR2: MNHEY and SMNVEV (reference sequence). This CDR3 has 13 amino acids.

This clonotype was detected many times. This sequence joins TRBV5-5 and TRBJ1-2; 8 bases line up with TRBD1. Germline assignment: CDR1 SGHKS and CDR2 YYEKEE (reference sequence). The CDR3 has 16 residues. Trimming took 4 bases from V and 5 from J; bases not matched to a gene: 13. The CDR3 loop is CASSVRQGSSSYGYTF. CDR3 DNA: TGTGCCAGCAGCGTCAGACAGGGGTCCTCCTCTTATGGCTACACCTTC.

The table lists this clonotype with many counts. CDR3 bases: TGTGCCAGCAGCTTAGTTTCTAGCCGGAGCTCCTACAATGAGCAGTTCTTC. This gives the protein CASSLVSSRSSYNEQFF. The genes are TRBV11-3 and TRBJ2-1; tentatively, D is TRBD2 (5 bases). V dropped 1 base and J dropped 0 bases, with 13 bases sitting between them. Per germline, CDR1 SGHNT and CDR2 YENEEA. The CDR3 runs 17 residues.

This clonotype was observed many times. The V gene is TRBV20-1, the J gene TRBJ2-7, with TRBD1 identical over 7 bases. The V segment lost 6 bases and the J segment 5 bases; nucleotides outside the gene matches: 10. CDR3 length equals 13 residues. Germline V gene lookup returns CDR1 DFQATT and CDR2 SNEGSKA (reference sequence). Written as DNA, the CDR3 is TGCAGTGCCCCCATTCTACAGGGGCACGAGCAGTACTTC. It yields the protein CSAPILQGHEQYF.

J is TRBJ1-5 and V is TRBV7-9; no definite D call. CDR1 is SEHNR and CDR2 is FQNEAQ in the germline V gene (reference sequence). Trimming cost V 4 bases and J 0 bases, with 10 bases left between them. This CDR3 comprises 15 residues. CDR3 sequence (DNA): TGTGCCAGCAGCTCCGACGGATATAGCAATCAGCCCCAGCATTTT. Translating it yields CASSSDGYSNQPQHF.

Many counts were recorded for this clonotype. V and J are TRBV5-1 and TRBJ2-3; 9 bases line up with TRBD2. The CDR3 is 14 amino acids. Germline V lookup: CDR1 SGHRS, CDR2 YFSETQ. J lost 5 bases, V lost 4 bases, and 5 bases had no gene match. Here the CDR3 reads CASSTGTSLDTQYF. DNA for the CDR3: TGCGCCAGCAGCACCGGGACTAGCTTAGATACGCAGTATTTT.

Ten or more counts support this clonotype. The chain combines TRBV24-1 with TRBJ2-1; D not certain. The CDR3 loop spans 13 amino acids. Trimming took off 4 bases at V and 6 bases at J, with 9 bases between the two ends. Per the germline V gene, CDR1 is KGHDR and CDR2 is SFDVKD. This chain's CDR3 is CATSDRGINEQFF. The DNA for the CDR3 is TGTGCCACCAGTGACCGTGGAATCAATGAGCAGTTCTTC.

This chain uses TRBV6-5 with TRBJ2-3; D unresolved. V was trimmed by 4 bases and J by 7 bases, leaving 6 bases between them. The CDR3 is 11 residues long. Germline V gives CDR1 MNHEY, CDR2 SVGAGI. CDR3 sequence (DNA): TGTGCCAGCAGTTCCACGAATACGCAGTATTTT. Protein product: CASSSTNTQYF.

The gene calls are TRBV29-1 and TRBJ2-5; D is undetermined. CDR3 length: 12 residues. Germline V CDR1 and CDR2: SQVTM, ANQGSEA. The germline V and J ends were trimmed by 3 bases and 7 bases, with 12 bases remaining between them. Here the CDR3 DNA reads TGCAGCGTTGAGGATGACTCGGGGACCCAGTACTTC. The encoded protein is CSVEDDSGTQYF.

This clonotype was seen many times. V usage is TRBV12-3 or TRBV12-4 and J usage is TRBJ2-3; 13 bases fit TRBD2. Trimming at V came to 6 bases and at J to 2 bases, leaving 5 bases not matched to a gene. This CDR3 contains 16 residues. In nucleotides, the CDR3 is TGTGCCAGCAGCGAGACTAGCGGGGGGATCACAGATACGCAGTATTTT. Amino acids: CASSETSGGITDTQYF.

This clonotype was detected many times. The chain is built from TRBV9 and TRBJ1-5; D unresolved. CDR1 is SGDLS, CDR2 YYNGEE, per germline. V was trimmed by 4 bases and J by 2 bases, leaving 13 bases between them. The CDR3 runs to 15 residues. CDR3: CASSSTHSGNQPQHF. The DNA of the CDR3 is TGTGCCAGCAGCTCTACCCATTCGGGCAATCAGCCCCAGCATTTT.

This clonotype was seen many times. The V and J genes are TRBV20-1 and TRBJ1-1; D may be TRBD1 (6 bases). V gave up 7 bases and J gave up 6 bases, with 18 bases separating them. The CDR3 extends over 13 amino acids. From germline, CDR1 is DFQATT and CDR2 SNEGSKA (reference sequence). The CDR3 here is CSVREGDRAEAFF. The CDR3 DNA sequence: TGCAGTGTTCGGGAGGGGGATAGGGCTGAAGCTTTCTTT.

This clonotype was found many times. The chain uses TRBV11-2 and TRBJ1-1; TRBD1 aligns across 9 bases. With V trimmed by 0 bases and J by 10 bases, 3 bases remained unmatched. This CDR3 is built from 13 residues. Per germline, CDR1 SGHAT and CDR2 FQNNGV. CDR3 DNA sequence: TGTGCCAGCAGCTTAGAACAGGGGGCGGGAGCTTTCTTT. The encoded protein is CASSLEQGAGAFF.

The chain recombines TRBV7-3 with TRBJ1-1; D perhaps matches TRBD1 (6 bases). The CDR3 extends over 13 amino acids. Germline V gives CDR1 SGHTA, CDR2 FQGTGA. Trimming cost V 6 bases and J 5 bases, with 13 bases left between them. The CDR3 loop is CASSSQGRTEAFF. The CDR3 nucleotides read TGTGCCAGCAGTTCACAGGGAAGGACTGAAGCTTTCTTT.

This clonotype was found many times. The CDR3 DNA reads as TGTGCCAGCAGTTCGACCCCTTACAATGAGCAGTTCTTC. Translation: CASSSTPYNEQFF. The chain joins TRBV28 to TRBJ2-1; the D is unclear. The V end lost 4 bases, the J end lost 4 bases, and 8 bases lay between the germline ends. Germline-derived CDR1 and CDR2 are MDHEN and SYDVKM. The CDR3 contains 13 residues. The full variable domain, in which reference TRBV28 and TRBJ2-1 provide the parts outside the CDR3, is DVKVTQSSRYLVKRTGEKVFLECVQDMDHENMFWYRQDPGLGLRLIYFSYDVKMKEKGDIPEGYSVSREKKERFSLILESASTNQTSMYLCASSSTPYNEQFFGPGTRLTVL.

V and J are TRBV27 and TRBJ2-3; 8 bases are shared with TRBD2. Germline CDR1 is MNHEY and CDR2 is SMNVEV (reference sequence). V shed 3 bases, J shed 1 base, and the junction held 3 bases outside the gene matches. The length of the CDR3 is 15 residues. The CDR3 here is CASSFQAGGTDTQYF. The DNA for the CDR3 is TGTGCCAGCAGTTTCCAAGCGGGAGGCACAGATACGCAGTATTTT.

This clonotype was detected many times. V usage is TRBV9 and J usage is TRBJ2-3; 7 bases are shared with TRBD2. V lost 4 bases, J lost 6 bases, and 17 bases stayed unmatched. Germline CDR1 is SGDLS and CDR2 is YYNGEE. This CDR3 region has 17 residues. The CDR3 protein is CASSLQGGPNVYDTQYF. CDR3 nucleotide sequence: TGTGCCAGCAGCCTCCAGGGAGGGCCCAACGTTTACGATACGCAGTATTTT.

The chain uses TRBV28 and TRBJ2-7; TRBD1 aligns across 10 bases. This CDR3 contains 15 residues. The V and J ends lost 5 bases and 6 bases, in that order; junction bases with no gene match: 10. Germline values: CDR1 MDHEN, CDR2 SYDVKM. As DNA, the CDR3 is TGTGCCAGCAGTCCATCCGGGACAGGGGCTGGCGAGCAGTACTTC. Protein: CASSPSGTGAGEQYF.

Only a few counts were recorded for this clonotype. This chain links TRBV6-1 with TRBJ2-2; 8 bases line up with TRBD2. V was clipped by 5 bases and J by 5 bases; unmatched bases: 4. This CDR3 is 14 amino acids long. Germline CDR1 MNHNS, CDR2 SASEGT. In DNA form, the CDR3 reads TGTGCCAGCAGTCCCGGGGGGGATACCGGGGAGCTGTTTTTT. This encodes CASSPGGDTGELFF.

This rearrangement joins TRBV10-1 to TRBJ2-1, with a weak D call TRBD1 (5 bases). This CDR3 has 16 amino acids. V lost 0 bases, J lost 0 bases, and 9 bases lay in between. CDR1 is WNHNN, CDR2 SYGVQD, per germline (reference sequence). Here the CDR3 reads CASSESKGDSYNEQFF. The CDR3 DNA follows: TGCGCCAGCAGTGAGTCAAAAGGGGACTCCTACAATGAGCAGTTCTTC.

This sequence joins TRBV4-3 and TRBJ2-1; 10 bases align to TRBD1. Germline V gives CDR1 LGHNA, CDR2 YSLEER. The CDR3 covers 15 residues. V gave up 8 bases and J gave up 2 bases; unmatched junction bases: 6. The CDR3 nucleotides read TGCGCCAGCGCACCGGGACAGGGGACCTACAATGAGCAGTTCTTC. Translating gives CASAPGQGTYNEQFF.

The chain has TRBV6-1 and TRBJ2-5; a possible D gene is TRBD2 (6 bases). Germline lookup yields CDR1 MNHNS and CDR2 SASEGT. With 6 bases removed from V and 7 bases from J, the gap between germline ends came to 21 bases. The CDR3 spans 15 residues. The CDR3 reads CASRLLGTLDGTQYF. The DNA for the CDR3 is TGTGCCAGCAGACTCCTCGGGACTCTCGACGGGACCCAGTACTTC.

Remarks on this clonotype: Possible read error: a much larger clone is one base away. The gene calls are TRBV19 and TRBJ1-5; no definite D call. V was clipped by 5 bases and J by 3 bases, with 14 bases between them. CDR1 is LNHDA and CDR2 is SQIVND in the germline V gene (reference sequence). The CDR3 is 15 residues long. The CDR3 DNA follows: TGTGCCAGTAGTTTGCTCAGCGTAAACAATCAGCCCCAGCATTTT. Its protein product is CASSLLSVNNQPQHF.

The sample holds many counts of this clonotype. V gene TRBV20-1 combines with J gene TRBJ2-1, with 13 positions matching TRBD2. In germline, CDR1 is DFQATT, CDR2 SNEGSKA (reference sequence). V trimming: 4 bases; J trimming: 7 bases; junction bases outside the gene matches: 4. The CDR3 loop spans 14 amino acids. The CDR3 reads CSAIPGLAGNEQFF. CDR3 in DNA: TGCAGTGCTATCCCGGGACTAGCGGGGAATGAGCAGTTCTTC.

This clonotype was counted many times. This chain connects TRBV3-1 to TRBJ2-1; tentative D call: TRBD1 (6 bases). This CDR3 is 13 amino acids long. CDR1 is LGHDT and CDR2 is YNNKEL in the germline V gene (reference sequence). V gave up 4 bases and J gave up 6 bases, with 10 bases separating them. CDR3 sequence: CASSRKGGNEQFF. The CDR3 nucleotides read TGTGCCAGCAGCCGGAAAGGGGGCAATGAGCAGTTCTTC.